This entry describes one T cell receptor (beta chain). This sample was included in a study of blood T cell repertoires in COVID-19. Generated by immunoSEQ multiplex PCR, the TCRdb table keeps only in-frame clones and is missing some. The sample shows about 200,000 clones, about nine tenths of them seen only once. V lost 5 bases, J lost 6 bases, and 5 bases stayed unmatched. CDR1 and CDR2 (germline): SEHNR, FQNEAQ (reference sequence). The CDR3 has 14 amino acids. The specimen sequenced was peripheral blood. V gene TRBV7-9 combines with J gene TRBJ2-3; 10 bases are a match to TRBD2. This clonotype was sampled from a man in his 60s who had recovered from COVID-19. The CDR3 protein is CASSLGLALDTQYF. The CDR3 DNA is TGTGCCAGCAGCCTGGGACTAGCGCTCGATACGCAGTATTTT.